This TCR beta chain derives from a study of blood T cell repertoires in COVID-19. Overall study: Samples of COVID-19 (acute and convalescent) were obtained from the United States, Italy and Spain. In each case, the material was cDNA or gDNA derived from T cells, B-cell-depleted T cells, or PBMCs.

Under the authors' procedure: Scientists estimated how many nucleated cells there were by amplifying reference gene primers. TCRdb's copy holds only in-frame clones and misses some; the assay was immunoSEQ multiplex PCR. V, J and clone size are taken as reported in that table, and D and trimming were inferred from the DNA itself. The sample includes approximately 140,000 clones, 80% to 85% seen only once; the top ten take about 38%. CDR1 KGHSH and CDR2 LQKENI come from the germline V gene. After removal of 3 bases from V and 4 bases from J, the junction contained 8 bases not matched to a gene. The CDR3 is made up of 16 amino acids.

The sequenced sample consisted of peripheral blood. This clonotype originated in a human donor in a cohort sampled during active COVID-19. The V gene is TRBV18, the J gene TRBJ2-1; TRBD1 aligns across 8 bases. The chain's CDR3 is CASSPGQALNYNEQFF. The CDR3 nucleotides are TGTGCCAGCTCACCGGGACAGGCACTCAATTACAATGAGCAGTTCTTC.